This T cell receptor (beta chain) stems from a study of post-analysis software for immune sequencing data (dated by TCRdb to between 2014 and 2016). Concerning the study at large: The recorded disease courses included relapsing-remitting, secondary progressive and progressive-relapsing multiple sclerosis, and some patients had no subtype annotation. The patient repertoires were compared against about 10 previously published healthy control repertoires obtained from donors aged about 6 to 28 years. A subset of samples was prepared in parallel using single-end sample barcoding, then pooled and co-amplified after Illumina adapter ligation. What the authors observed across the whole study: Strong co-clustering of samples prepared in the same batch was shown by direct clustering with F measure, prompting a batch-effect correction. The multiple sclerosis patient group was slightly younger than the control group. Patients showed significantly higher frequencies than controls for a handful of TRBV segments, among them TRBV5-6, TRBV5-1 and TRBV20-1. Normalized Chao1 diversity was significantly lower in multiple sclerosis patients than controls, suggesting substantial peripheral T-cell clonal expansion.

To demonstrate the VDJtools post-analysis software, the study profiled TCR beta repertoires from the peripheral blood of about 13 young patients with multiple sclerosis. Multiple sclerosis patients were children and adolescents aged roughly 6 to 17 years. Trimming removed 1 base from V and 2 bases from J, leaving 13 bases between the germline ends. From the cysteine through the phenylalanine, the CDR3 covers 16 amino acids. CDR3 DNA only is kept here, 48 bases in frame from base 1. CDR1 is given as LGHDT and CDR2 as YNNKEL, both from the germline V gene (reference sequence). Receptors were amplified or captured by PCR. TCRdb records Illumina HiSeq 2500 as the sequencer. To reduce PCR and sequencing biases, unique molecular identifiers were built into the TCR beta cDNA libraries. Per 1 to 10 million input T cells, 500,000 or so cDNA molecules were obtained, such that each molecule approximated one T cell. The patient libraries were prepared and sequenced with the same protocol used for the earlier healthy control dataset. Within a given batch, samples were prepared together, multiplexed and sequenced on the same HiSeq lane. Per the original workflow: MIGEC was used to process the raw barcoded reads, and molecular identifier groups with only a single read were discarded before consensus assembly and CDR3 extraction. VDJtools was used for post-analysis of the clonotype tables, and diversity was normalized by down-sampling every dataset to the size of the smallest sample. To correct batch-related cross-sample contamination, repertoire overlap clustering matched CDR3 amino acid sequences but not nucleotide sequences. In TCRdb, the public reads were trimmed at Q25 with fastp and aligned with MiXCR, with productive beta chains retained. Duplicate CDR3 protein sequences are folded into a single record with the most common DNA and genes. The V and J calls reflect TCRdb's pipeline rather than the authors' work. The sample contains 800,000 to 950,000 distinct CDR3 sequences, about 53% of them found a single time. Approximately 4.5% of the sample lies in the top ten.

This clonotype was counted only a few times. Its antigen has not been determined. No clone much larger than this one lies a single base away; base qualities are absent. The clonotype comes from a girl aged 5-17 years with multiple sclerosis. The chain links TRBV3-1 with TRBJ2-3, and possibly TRBD2, on 6 matching bases. Source material: blood. The CDR3 protein: CASSQAAGPLTDTQYF. The nucleotide sequence reads as follows: TGTGCCAGCAGCCAAGCGGCGGGACCCCTCACAGATACGCAGTATTTT.